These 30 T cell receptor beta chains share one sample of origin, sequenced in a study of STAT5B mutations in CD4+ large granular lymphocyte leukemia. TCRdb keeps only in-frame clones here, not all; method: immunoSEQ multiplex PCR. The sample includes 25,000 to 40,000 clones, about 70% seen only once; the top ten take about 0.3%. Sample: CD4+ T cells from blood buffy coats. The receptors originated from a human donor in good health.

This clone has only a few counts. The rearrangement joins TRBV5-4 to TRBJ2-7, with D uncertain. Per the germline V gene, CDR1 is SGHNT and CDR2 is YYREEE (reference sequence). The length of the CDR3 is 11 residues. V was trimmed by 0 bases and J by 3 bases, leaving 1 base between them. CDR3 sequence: CASSLDYEQYF. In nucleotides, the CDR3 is TGTGCCAGCAGCTTGGACTACGAGCAGTACTTC.

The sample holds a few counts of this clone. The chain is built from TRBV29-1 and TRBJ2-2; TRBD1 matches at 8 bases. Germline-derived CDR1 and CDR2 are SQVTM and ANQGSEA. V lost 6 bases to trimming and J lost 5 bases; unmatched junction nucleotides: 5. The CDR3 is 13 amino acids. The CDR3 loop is CSVNRQGTGELFF. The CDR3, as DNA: TGCAGCGTCAACCGACAGGGGACCGGGGAGCTGTTTTTT.

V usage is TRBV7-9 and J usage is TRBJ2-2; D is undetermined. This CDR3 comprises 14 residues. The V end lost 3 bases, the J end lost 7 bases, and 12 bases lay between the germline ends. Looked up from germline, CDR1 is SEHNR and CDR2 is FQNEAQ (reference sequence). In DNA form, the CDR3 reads TGTGCCAGCAGCTTCATGGGTGAAGTCGGGGAGCTGTTTTTT. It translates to CASSFMGEVGELFF.

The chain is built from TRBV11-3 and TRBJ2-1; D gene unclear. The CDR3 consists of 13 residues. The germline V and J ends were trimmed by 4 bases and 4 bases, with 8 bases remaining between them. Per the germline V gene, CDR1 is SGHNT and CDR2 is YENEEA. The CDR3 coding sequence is TGTGCCAGCAGCTCCCCGACTTACAATGAGCAGTTCTTC. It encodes CASSSPTYNEQFF.

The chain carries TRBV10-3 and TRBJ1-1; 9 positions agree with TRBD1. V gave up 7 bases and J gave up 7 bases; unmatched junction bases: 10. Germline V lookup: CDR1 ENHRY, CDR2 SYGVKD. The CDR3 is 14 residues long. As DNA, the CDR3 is TGTGCCATCATGAGGACAGGGGATTTTGATGAAGCTTTCTTT. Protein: CAIMRTGDFDEAFF.

The CDR3 here is CASSPPDGGTTNEKLFF. In nucleotides, the CDR3 is TGTGCCAGCAGCCCCCCCGACGGAGGTACAACTAATGAAAAACTGTTTTTT. The chain employs TRBV2 and TRBJ1-4; D uncertain. Germline V lookup: CDR1 SNHLY, CDR2 FYNNEI. V was cut by 6 bases and J by 0 bases, with 17 bases left in between. The CDR3 extends over 17 amino acids.

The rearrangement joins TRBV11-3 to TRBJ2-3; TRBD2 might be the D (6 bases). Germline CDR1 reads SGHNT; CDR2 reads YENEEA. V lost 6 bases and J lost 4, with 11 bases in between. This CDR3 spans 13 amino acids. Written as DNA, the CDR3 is TGTGCCAGCAGTAGGGGAGGCGCAGATACGCAGTATTTT. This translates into CASSRGGADTQYF.

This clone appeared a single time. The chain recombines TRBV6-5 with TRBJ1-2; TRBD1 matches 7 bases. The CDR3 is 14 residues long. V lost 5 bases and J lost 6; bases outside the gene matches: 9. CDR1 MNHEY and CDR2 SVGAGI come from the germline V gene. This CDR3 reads CASSRYRGRDGYTF. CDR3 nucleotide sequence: TGTGCCAGCAGTCGCTACAGGGGCAGGGATGGCTACACCTTC.

The CDR3 DNA is TGTGCCAGCAGTTTAGGTCAGAACCTCTATGGCTACACCTTC. This encodes CASSLGQNLYGYTF. V and J are TRBV28 and TRBJ1-2; no clear D gene. This CDR3 has 14 amino acids. Germline V gene data show CDR1 as MDHEN and CDR2 as SYDVKM. Trimming took 2 bases from V and 4 from J, leaving 11 bases between them.

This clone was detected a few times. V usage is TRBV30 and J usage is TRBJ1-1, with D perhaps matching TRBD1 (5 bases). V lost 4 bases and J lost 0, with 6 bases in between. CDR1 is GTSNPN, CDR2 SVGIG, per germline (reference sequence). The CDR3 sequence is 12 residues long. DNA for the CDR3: TGTGCCTGGACGGACATGAACACTGAAGCTTTCTTT. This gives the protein CAWTDMNTEAFF.

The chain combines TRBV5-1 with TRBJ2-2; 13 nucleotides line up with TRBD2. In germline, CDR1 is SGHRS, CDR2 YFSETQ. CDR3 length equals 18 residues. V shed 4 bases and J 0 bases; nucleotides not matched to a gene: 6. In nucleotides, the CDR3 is TGCGCCAGCAGCAAGACTAGCGGGGGGACTTCGAACACCGGGGAGCTGTTTTTT. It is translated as CASSKTSGGTSNTGELFF.

CDR3 residues: CASSFLGGMDTGELFF. The CDR3 nucleotides are TGTGCCAGCAGTTTTTTAGGAGGGATGGACACCGGGGAGCTGTTTTTT. The chain employs TRBV28 and TRBJ2-2; TRBD2 might be the D (6 bases). The germline V and J ends were trimmed by 3 bases and 3 bases, with 14 bases remaining between them. The CDR3 spans 16 residues. The V gene's germline CDR1 is MDHEN and CDR2 SYDVKM.

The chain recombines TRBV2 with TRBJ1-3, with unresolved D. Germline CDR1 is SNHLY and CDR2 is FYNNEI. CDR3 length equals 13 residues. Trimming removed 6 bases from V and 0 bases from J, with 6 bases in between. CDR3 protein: CASSSASGNTIYF. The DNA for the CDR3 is TGTGCCAGCAGCTCGGCCTCTGGAAACACCATATATTTT.

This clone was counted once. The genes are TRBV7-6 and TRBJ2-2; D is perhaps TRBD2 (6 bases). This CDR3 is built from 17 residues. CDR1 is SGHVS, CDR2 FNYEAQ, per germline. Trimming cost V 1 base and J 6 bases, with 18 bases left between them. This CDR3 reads CASSLGLRRGGSGELFF. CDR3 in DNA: TGTGCCAGCAGCTTAGGGCTCAGGAGGGGAGGTTCCGGGGAGCTGTTTTTT.

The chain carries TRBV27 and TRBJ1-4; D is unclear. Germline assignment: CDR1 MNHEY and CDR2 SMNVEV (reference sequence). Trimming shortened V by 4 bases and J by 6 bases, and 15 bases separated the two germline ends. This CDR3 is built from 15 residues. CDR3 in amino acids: CASSSLGVTYEKLFF. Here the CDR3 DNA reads TGTGCCAGCAGTTCCCTCGGGGTCACCTATGAAAAACTGTTTTTT.

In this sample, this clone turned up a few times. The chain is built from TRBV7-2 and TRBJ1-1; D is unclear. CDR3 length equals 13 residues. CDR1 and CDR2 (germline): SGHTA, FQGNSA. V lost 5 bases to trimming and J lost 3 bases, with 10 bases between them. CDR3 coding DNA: TGTGCCAGCAGCCCCACACGGTACACTGAAGCTTTCTTT. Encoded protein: CASSPTRYTEAFF.

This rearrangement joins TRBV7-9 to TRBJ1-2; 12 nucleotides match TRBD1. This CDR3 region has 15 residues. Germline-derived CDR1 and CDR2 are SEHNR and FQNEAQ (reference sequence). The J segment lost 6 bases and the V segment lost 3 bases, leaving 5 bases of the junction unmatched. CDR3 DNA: TGTGCCAGCAGCTTGACCCGGGACAGGGGGCATGGCTACACCTTC. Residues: CASSLTRDRGHGYTF.

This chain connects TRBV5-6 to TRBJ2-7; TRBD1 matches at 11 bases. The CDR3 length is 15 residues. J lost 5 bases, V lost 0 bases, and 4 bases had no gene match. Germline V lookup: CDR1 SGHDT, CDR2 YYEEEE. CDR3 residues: CASSLVGQGANEQYF. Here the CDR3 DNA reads TGTGCCAGCAGCTTGGTCGGACAGGGGGCTAACGAGCAGTACTTC.

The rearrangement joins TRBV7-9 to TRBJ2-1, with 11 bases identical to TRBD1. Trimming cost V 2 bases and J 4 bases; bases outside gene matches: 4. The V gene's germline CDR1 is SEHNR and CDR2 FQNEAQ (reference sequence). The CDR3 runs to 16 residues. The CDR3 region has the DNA TGTGCCAGCAGCTTACCCGGGACAGGGGGGTACAATGAGCAGTTCTTC. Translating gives CASSLPGTGGYNEQFF.

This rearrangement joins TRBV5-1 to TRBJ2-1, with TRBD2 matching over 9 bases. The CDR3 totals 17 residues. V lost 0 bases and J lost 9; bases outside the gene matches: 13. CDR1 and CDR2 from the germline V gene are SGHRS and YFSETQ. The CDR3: CASSLAGAGGPGGEQFF. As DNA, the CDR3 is TGCGCCAGCAGCTTGGCCGGGGCGGGAGGGCCCGGGGGTGAGCAGTTCTTC.

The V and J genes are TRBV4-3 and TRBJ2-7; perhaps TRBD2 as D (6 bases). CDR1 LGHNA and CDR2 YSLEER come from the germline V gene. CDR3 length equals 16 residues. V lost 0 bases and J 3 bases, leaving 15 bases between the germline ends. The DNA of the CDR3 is TGCGCCAGCAGCCAAGAGGTTACTAGCAGTATCTACGAGCAGTACTTC. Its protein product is CASSQEVTSSIYEQYF.

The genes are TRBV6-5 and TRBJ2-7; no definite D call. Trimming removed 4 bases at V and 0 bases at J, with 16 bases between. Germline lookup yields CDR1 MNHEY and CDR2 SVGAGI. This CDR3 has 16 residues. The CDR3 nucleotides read TGTGCCAGCAGTTCCCTCAGAACCTCTAGCTCCTACGAGCAGTACTTC. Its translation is CASSSLRTSSSYEQYF.

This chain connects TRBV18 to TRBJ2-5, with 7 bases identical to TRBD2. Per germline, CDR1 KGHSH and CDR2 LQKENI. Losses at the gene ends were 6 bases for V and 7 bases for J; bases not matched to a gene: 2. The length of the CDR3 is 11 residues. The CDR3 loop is CASSPGGTQYF. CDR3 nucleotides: TGTGCCAGCTCCCCGGGAGGGACCCAGTACTTC.

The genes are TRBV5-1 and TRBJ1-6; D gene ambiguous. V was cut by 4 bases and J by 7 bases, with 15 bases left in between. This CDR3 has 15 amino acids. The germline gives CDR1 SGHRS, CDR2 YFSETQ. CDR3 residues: CASSLLSGANSPLHF. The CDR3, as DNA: TGCGCCAGCAGCCTATTGTCAGGCGCAAATTCACCCCTCCACTTT.

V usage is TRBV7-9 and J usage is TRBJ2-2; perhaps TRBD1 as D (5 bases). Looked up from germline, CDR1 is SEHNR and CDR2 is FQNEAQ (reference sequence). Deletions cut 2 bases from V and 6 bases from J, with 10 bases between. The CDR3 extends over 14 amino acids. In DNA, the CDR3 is TGTGCCAGCAGCTTACAGGGTTGGGCCGGGGAGCTGTTTTTT. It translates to CASSLQGWAGELFF.

DNA of the CDR3: TGTGCCAGCAGCCCGTGGGGGGGCTTTAACACCGGGGAGCTGTTTTTT. It translates to CASSPWGGFNTGELFF. This chain uses TRBV7-3 with TRBJ2-2; D might be TRBD2 (7 bases). Germline V lookup: CDR1 SGHTA, CDR2 FQGTGA. Deletions cut 5 bases from V and 2 bases from J, with 15 bases between. The CDR3 covers 16 residues.

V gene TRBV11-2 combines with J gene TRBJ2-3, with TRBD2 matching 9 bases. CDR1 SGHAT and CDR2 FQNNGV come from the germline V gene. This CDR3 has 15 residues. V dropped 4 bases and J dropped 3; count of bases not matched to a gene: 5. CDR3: CASSSKRGATDTQYF. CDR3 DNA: TGTGCCAGCAGCTCGAAGCGGGGGGCTACAGATACGCAGTATTTT.

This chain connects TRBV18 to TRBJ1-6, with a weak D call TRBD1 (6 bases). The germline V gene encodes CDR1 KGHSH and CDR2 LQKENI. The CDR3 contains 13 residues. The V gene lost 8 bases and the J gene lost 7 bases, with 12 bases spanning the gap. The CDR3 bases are TGTGCCAGCCGGGACACGGGGAATTCACCCCTCCACTTT. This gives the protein CASRDTGNSPLHF.

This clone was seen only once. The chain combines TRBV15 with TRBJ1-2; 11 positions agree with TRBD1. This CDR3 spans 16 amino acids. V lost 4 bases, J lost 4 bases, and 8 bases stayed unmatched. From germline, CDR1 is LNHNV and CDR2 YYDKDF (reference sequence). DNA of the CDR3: TGTGCCACCAGCAAAAGCGGACAGGGGGCCTCCTATGGCTACACCTTC. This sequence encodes CATSKSGQGASYGYTF.

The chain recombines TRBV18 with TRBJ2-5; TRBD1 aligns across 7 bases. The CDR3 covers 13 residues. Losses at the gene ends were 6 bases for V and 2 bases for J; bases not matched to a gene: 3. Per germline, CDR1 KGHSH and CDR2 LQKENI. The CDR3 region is CASSRQGQETQYF. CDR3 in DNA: TGTGCCAGCTCTCGACAGGGTCAAGAGACCCAGTACTTC.